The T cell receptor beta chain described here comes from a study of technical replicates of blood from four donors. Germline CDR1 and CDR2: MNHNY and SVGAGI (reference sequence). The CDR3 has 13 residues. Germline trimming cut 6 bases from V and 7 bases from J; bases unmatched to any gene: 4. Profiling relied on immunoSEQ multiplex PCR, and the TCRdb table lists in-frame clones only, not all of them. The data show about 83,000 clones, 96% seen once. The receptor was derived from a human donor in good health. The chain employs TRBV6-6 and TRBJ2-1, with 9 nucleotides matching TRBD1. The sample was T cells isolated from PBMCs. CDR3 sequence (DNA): TGTGCCAGCAGGGGGACAGGGAAAAATGAGCAGTTCTTC. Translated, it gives CASRGTGKNEQFF.